Following are 9 T cell receptor beta chains from one sample sequenced in a study of blood T cell repertoires in COVID-19. Profiled with immunoSEQ multiplex PCR; TCRdb holds only in-frame clones, not every one. The sample includes more than 65,000 clones, 80% to 90% of them seen just once. Input material: peripheral blood. These receptors all come from a woman between 50 and 59 years old with acute or convalescent COVID-19.

The chain is built from TRBV9 and TRBJ1-6; D is ambiguous. V was trimmed by 6 bases and J by 0 bases, leaving 7 bases between them. Per germline, CDR1 SGDLS and CDR2 YYNGEE. This CDR3 is 14 amino acids long. CDR3 in DNA: TGTGCCAGCAACCCCGGCTCCTATAATTCACCCCTCCACTTT. Its translation: CASNPGSYNSPLHF.

The chain recombines TRBV4-3 with TRBJ2-1; TRBD2 matches at 11 bases. The junction had 4 bases not matched to a gene; V was cut back by 0 bases and J by 3 bases. Looked up from germline, CDR1 is LGHNA and CDR2 is YSLEER. The CDR3 contains 17 residues. The CDR3 coding sequence is TGCGCCAGCAGCCAAGATAGGCTAGCGGGAGGCTACAATGAGCAGTTCTTC. It is translated as CASSQDRLAGGYNEQFF.

The rearrangement links TRBV27 to TRBJ2-3; 11 nucleotides match TRBD2. Germline V gene data show CDR1 as MNHEY and CDR2 as SMNVEV (reference sequence). After removal of 6 bases from V and 0 bases from J, the junction contained 2 bases not matched to a gene. The CDR3 runs to 15 residues. The CDR3 region is CASRPSGRSTDTQYF. The CDR3 bases are TGTGCCAGCAGACCTAGCGGGAGGAGCACAGATACGCAGTATTTT.

The chain carries TRBV14 and TRBJ1-2; 9 positions match TRBD1. The V and J ends lost 1 base and 2 bases, in that order; junction bases with no gene match: 5. The CDR3 is made up of 16 amino acids. Looked up from germline, CDR1 is SGHDN and CDR2 is FVKESK. Here the CDR3 reads CASSQGLGTGNYGYTF. In nucleotides, the CDR3 is TGTGCCAGCAGCCAAGGACTCGGGACAGGGAACTATGGCTACACCTTC.

The genes are TRBV15 and TRBJ2-7; perhaps TRBD1 as D (6 bases). The CDR3 sequence is 15 residues long. CDR1 is LNHNV, CDR2 YYDKDF, per germline (reference sequence). V lost 1 base, J lost 0 bases, and 10 bases lay in between. As DNA, the CDR3 is TGTGCCACCAGCAGAGGCCGGGACATCTCCTACGAGCAGTACTTC. This translates into CATSRGRDISYEQYF.

The V gene is TRBV18, the J gene TRBJ2-1; D is uncertain. Germline V CDR1 and CDR2: KGHSH, LQKENI. The CDR3 length is 13 residues. Trimming took 1 base from V and 8 from J, leaving 9 bases between them. This CDR3 reads CASSPLLRDEQFF. CDR3 DNA: TGTGCCAGCTCACCACTCCTTCGGGATGAGCAGTTCTTC.

This rearrangement joins TRBV9 to TRBJ1-3; D gene uncertain. CDR1 is SGDLS and CDR2 is YYNGEE in the germline V gene. This CDR3 comprises 15 residues. V dropped 0 bases and J dropped 1 base, with 8 bases sitting between them. The CDR3 nucleotides read TGTGCCAGCAGCGTAGGTCCTACTTCTGGAAACACCATATATTTT. Its protein is CASSVGPTSGNTIYF.

A few counts support this clone. V usage is TRBV30 and J usage is TRBJ1-6; TRBD1 might be the D (5 bases). The CDR3 covers 13 residues. The V gene's germline CDR1 is GTSNPN and CDR2 SVGIG (reference sequence). V dropped 0 bases and J dropped 15 bases, with 15 bases sitting between them. CDR3 in DNA: TGTGCCTGGAGTGTACAAAACCTCGGACACCTCCACTTT. Its protein product is CAWSVQNLGHLHF.

This chain joins TRBV4-3 and TRBJ2-7; TRBD1 matches 10 bases. This CDR3 is built from 15 residues. Germline V gives CDR1 LGHNA, CDR2 YSLEER. V was pared by 4 bases and J by 3 bases, with 6 bases of the junction left unmatched. The CDR3, as DNA: TGCGCCAGCAGCCCCGACGGGACAGGGGTCTACGAGCAGTACTTC. It specifies CASSPDGTGVYEQYF.